A selection of T cell receptor beta chains follows, all from one sample in a study of blood T cell repertoires in COVID-19. Method: immunoSEQ multiplex PCR; TCRdb's copy keeps in-frame clones and lacks some. The sample records more than 200,000 clones, roughly 80% being singletons. The source material was peripheral blood. These TCRs come from a woman of 80 years or more with acute or convalescent COVID-19. Each CDR3 is given with its conserved first and last residue. The D gene is left open where the match is weak. The size of a clone is reported for some rows only, either as once, few or many, or as a class for expanded clones.

d_gene: TRBD1
v_gene: TRBV4-2
abundance: -
j_gene: TRBJ1-4
CDR3nt: TGTGCCAGCAGCCAGGGACAGGGACGTGAAAAACTGTTTTTT
CDR3aa: CASSQGQGREKLFF

d_gene: -
v_gene: TRBV5-6
abundance: many
j_gene: TRBJ1-3
CDR3nt: TGTGCCAGCACGGATCGGGGGTTTAGTGGAAACACCATATATTTT
CDR3aa: CASTDRGFSGNTIYF

d_gene: TRBD1
v_gene: TRBV19
abundance: -
j_gene: TRBJ2-2
CDR3nt: TGTGCCAGTAGTATGATTCCGACAGGGAAGGCCGGGGAGCTGTTTTTT
CDR3aa: CASSMIPTGKAGELFF

d_gene: TRBD2
v_gene: TRBV15
abundance: few
j_gene: TRBJ2-3
CDR3nt: TGTGCCATCTCTAGCGGGGGGGCTATAGATACGCAGTATTTT
CDR3aa: CAISSGGAIDTQYF

d_gene: TRBD2
v_gene: TRBV19
abundance: -
j_gene: TRBJ2-2
CDR3nt: TGTGCCAGTAGCAGGACTAGCGGGAGGCCCGGGGAGCTGTTTTTT
CDR3aa: CASSRTSGRPGELFF

d_gene: -
v_gene: TRBV14
abundance: -
j_gene: TRBJ1-3
CDR3nt: TGTGCCAGCAGCCAACAGGGCGGAAACACCATATATTTT
CDR3aa: CASSQQGGNTIYF

d_gene: TRBD2
v_gene: TRBV3-1/TRBV3-2
abundance: -
j_gene: TRBJ2-7
CDR3nt: TGTGCCAGCAGCCCGGGACTAGCGGGAGGAAGTTTTGAGCAGTACTTC
CDR3aa: CASSPGLAGGSFEQYF

d_gene: TRBD1
v_gene: TRBV6-4
abundance: -
j_gene: TRBJ1-1
CDR3nt: TGTGCCAGCAGTGATGTGGGACAGGGGGCGGACTTAGACACTGAAGCTTTCTTT
CDR3aa: CASSDVGQGADLDTEAFF

d_gene: -
v_gene: TRBV7-2
abundance: -
j_gene: TRBJ2-7
CDR3nt: TGTGCCAGCAGCCCCTCTAGTCCCATCTACGAGCAGTACTTC
CDR3aa: CASSPSSPIYEQYF

d_gene: -
v_gene: TRBV9
abundance: once
j_gene: TRBJ1-6
CDR3nt: TGTGCCAGCAGCCCAGGGGAGTGGTCACCCCTCCACTTT
CDR3aa: CASSPGEWSPLHF

d_gene: TRBD2
v_gene: TRBV6-1
abundance: -
j_gene: TRBJ2-3
CDR3nt: TGTGCCAGCAGTGAAGGGTTGGTAGCGGGGTTCACAGATACGCAGTATTTT
CDR3aa: CASSEGLVAGFTDTQYF

d_gene: TRBD2
v_gene: TRBV10-2
abundance: -
j_gene: TRBJ2-3
CDR3nt: TGCGCCAGCAGTGAGGGGGCGGGGCTAGCGGGTGCAGATACGCAGTATTTT
CDR3aa: CASSEGAGLAGADTQYF

d_gene: TRBD1
v_gene: TRBV2
abundance: -
j_gene: TRBJ1-5
CDR3nt: TGTGCCAGCAGTCTTGTCGGGACAGGGGGAAATCAGCCCCAGCATTTT
CDR3aa: CASSLVGTGGNQPQHF

d_gene: TRBD2
v_gene: TRBV5-1
abundance: -
j_gene: TRBJ2-5
CDR3nt: TGCGCCAGCAGCATACAGCCTCCGACTAGCGGGAGGGCCGGAAAGACCCAGTACTTC
CDR3aa: CASSIQPPTSGRAGKTQYF

d_gene: TRBD2
v_gene: TRBV7-8
abundance: many
j_gene: TRBJ2-1
CDR3nt: TGTGCCAGCACCCTTACCCGGACTAGCGGGATCGGAGAGCAGTTCTTC
CDR3aa: CASTLTRTSGIGEQFF

d_gene: -
v_gene: TRBV19
abundance: -
j_gene: TRBJ1-6
CDR3nt: TGTGCCAGTAGTTGGGCCATGGCCTCACCCCTCCACTTT
CDR3aa: CASSWAMASPLHF

d_gene: TRBD1
v_gene: TRBV3-1/TRBV3-2
abundance: many
j_gene: TRBJ2-3
CDR3nt: TGTGCCAGCAGCCAAGATCTAACGTATTTTGGCGGGGACAGGGGCACAGATACGCAGTATTTT
CDR3aa: CASSQDLTYFGGDRGTDTQYF

d_gene: TRBD2
v_gene: TRBV4-2
abundance: few
j_gene: TRBJ2-7
CDR3nt: TGTGCCAGCAGCCAACAACAGCTAGCGGGGGCGGGGGAGCAGTACTTC
CDR3aa: CASSQQQLAGAGEQYF

d_gene: TRBD2
v_gene: TRBV6-5
abundance: -
j_gene: TRBJ2-5
CDR3nt: TGTGCCAGCAGTTCCCATCTAGCGGGGTCTGGGGAGACCCAGTACTTC
CDR3aa: CASSSHLAGSGETQYF

d_gene: TRBD1
v_gene: TRBV19
abundance: -
j_gene: TRBJ2-2
CDR3nt: TGTGCCAGTAGTATGAGGGGGTACAGGGGGCTTCCCGGGGAGCTGTTTTTT
CDR3aa: CASSMRGYRGLPGELFF

d_gene: -
v_gene: TRBV3-1/TRBV3-2
abundance: -
j_gene: TRBJ1-5
CDR3nt: TGTGCCAGCAGCCCAGGGTGGCAGGTATCAGAGCCCCAGCATTTT
CDR3aa: CASSPGWQVSEPQHF

d_gene: -
v_gene: TRBV4-1
abundance: -
j_gene: TRBJ1-4
CDR3nt: TGCGCCAGCAGCCAAGGATCGGGTTTGGAAAAACTGTTTTTT
CDR3aa: CASSQGSGLEKLFF

d_gene: TRBD2
v_gene: TRBV4-1
abundance: -
j_gene: TRBJ2-2
CDR3nt: TGCGCCAGCAGAATGGTGACCGGGACTAGCGAGGTTAGGGAGCTGTTTTTT
CDR3aa: CASRMVTGTSEVRELFF

d_gene: -
v_gene: TRBV5-8
abundance: -
j_gene: TRBJ1-1
CDR3nt: TGTGCCAGCAGCTCCCCGGTACCGAACACTGAAGCTTTCTTT
CDR3aa: CASSSPVPNTEAFF

d_gene: -
v_gene: TRBV7-2
abundance: -
j_gene: TRBJ1-6
CDR3nt: TGTGCCAGCAGCTTAGTGGCAGATCGTAATTCACCCCTCCACTTT
CDR3aa: CASSLVADRNSPLHF

d_gene: -
v_gene: TRBV29-1
abundance: -
j_gene: TRBJ2-3
CDR3nt: TGCAGCGTTGAGCAAGGAGGGCGGTCGGGCACAGATACGCAGTATTTT
CDR3aa: CSVEQGGRSGTDTQYF

d_gene: TRBD1
v_gene: TRBV19
abundance: -
j_gene: TRBJ2-2
CDR3nt: TGTGCCAGCGAGGGGGCCTGGAACACCGGGGAGCTGTTTTTT
CDR3aa: CASEGAWNTGELFF

d_gene: -
v_gene: TRBV12-3/TRBV12-4
abundance: once
j_gene: TRBJ2-7
CDR3nt: TGTGCCAGCACCCCCCCGGGCTCCTACGAGCAGTACTTC
CDR3aa: CASTPPGSYEQYF

d_gene: TRBD1
v_gene: TRBV29-1
abundance: few
j_gene: TRBJ2-4
CDR3nt: TGCAGCGCCCTAGGTCTTACAGGGGGATTGAACATTCAGTACTTC
CDR3aa: CSALGLTGGLNIQYF

d_gene: TRBD1
v_gene: TRBV19
abundance: -
j_gene: TRBJ1-2
CDR3nt: TGTGCCAGCCTTGACAGGGGGGACTATGGCTACACCTTC
CDR3aa: CASLDRGDYGYTF

d_gene: TRBD1
v_gene: TRBV5-1
abundance: few
j_gene: TRBJ1-2
CDR3nt: TGCGCCAGCAGCTTGGGACAGGGTTCTTCTCTCCGCGCGACCTTC
CDR3aa: CASSLGQGSSLRATF

d_gene: -
v_gene: TRBV27
abundance: -
j_gene: TRBJ1-2
CDR3nt: TGTGCCAGCAGTATCCCCGGACAGAGACGCTACACCTTC
CDR3aa: CASSIPGQRRYTF

d_gene: TRBD1
v_gene: TRBV2
abundance: -
j_gene: TRBJ1-6
CDR3nt: TGTGCCAGCAGTCCTGGACAGGGGGCCGGGTCACCCCTCCACTTT
CDR3aa: CASSPGQGAGSPLHF

d_gene: -
v_gene: TRBV18
abundance: -
j_gene: TRBJ1-1
CDR3nt: TGTGCCAGCTCCCAACGACAGGAATTGAACACTGAAGCTTTCTTT
CDR3aa: CASSQRQELNTEAFF

d_gene: -
v_gene: TRBV7-3
abundance: -
j_gene: TRBJ2-5
CDR3nt: TGTGCCAGCAGCCCAAGGCCGGGAGAACAAGAGACCCAGTACTTC
CDR3aa: CASSPRPGEQETQYF

d_gene: TRBD1
v_gene: TRBV11-2
abundance: -
j_gene: TRBJ1-2
CDR3nt: TGTGCCAGCAGCTTAGTTACAGGGGCCTATGGCTACACCTTC
CDR3aa: CASSLVTGAYGYTF

d_gene: -
v_gene: TRBV2
abundance: -
j_gene: TRBJ1-5
CDR3nt: TGTGCCAGCAGTGAGTTACAGGGCCGTAGCAATCAGCCCCAGCATTTT
CDR3aa: CASSELQGRSNQPQHF

d_gene: -
v_gene: TRBV7-9
abundance: -
j_gene: TRBJ1-2
CDR3nt: TGTGCCAGCAGCTTAGATGGACAGACATACTATGGCTACACCTTC
CDR3aa: CASSLDGQTYYGYTF

d_gene: -
v_gene: TRBV4-2
abundance: -
j_gene: TRBJ1-4
CDR3nt: TGTGCCAGCAGCCAGGACGACAGATCTAATGAAAAACTGTTTTTT
CDR3aa: CASSQDDRSNEKLFF

d_gene: TRBD1
v_gene: TRBV7-9
abundance: -
j_gene: TRBJ1-6
CDR3nt: TGTGCCAGCAGCCCCGGGGACAGTAATAATTCACCCCTCCACTTT
CDR3aa: CASSPGDSNNSPLHF

d_gene: TRBD1
v_gene: TRBV9
abundance: -
j_gene: TRBJ1-6
CDR3nt: TGTGCCAGCAGCGAAACCGGGACAGAAAATTCACCCCTCCACTTT
CDR3aa: CASSETGTENSPLHF

d_gene: -
v_gene: TRBV9
abundance: few
j_gene: TRBJ1-2
CDR3nt: TGTGCCAGCAGCGTAGGTTTGGACAGCCTCTATGGCTACACCTTC
CDR3aa: CASSVGLDSLYGYTF

d_gene: TRBD1
v_gene: TRBV19
abundance: -
j_gene: TRBJ2-5
CDR3nt: TGTGCCAGTAGCCCGGGACAGGGGGCGCCCGGGGGAGAGACCCAGTACTTC
CDR3aa: CASSPGQGAPGGETQYF

d_gene: -
v_gene: TRBV12-3/TRBV12-4
abundance: -
j_gene: TRBJ2-3
CDR3nt: TGTGCCAGCAGACCACAGGGTGGAAATACGCAGTATTTT
CDR3aa: CASRPQGGNTQYF

d_gene: TRBD2
v_gene: TRBV5-8
abundance: once
j_gene: TRBJ2-3
CDR3nt: TGTGCCAGCAGGCCCGGGACTAGCGGGCAATTCACAGATACGCAGTATTTT
CDR3aa: CASRPGTSGQFTDTQYF

d_gene: -
v_gene: TRBV2
abundance: -
j_gene: TRBJ1-5
CDR3nt: TGTGCCAGCAGTGATTTTCAGAATCAGCCCCAGCATTTT
CDR3aa: CASSDFQNQPQHF

d_gene: TRBD1
v_gene: TRBV5-1
abundance: -
j_gene: TRBJ2-2
CDR3nt: TGCGCCAGCAGCTTGGAACAGGGGGCGTTCGGGGAGCTGTTTTTT
CDR3aa: CASSLEQGAFGELFF

d_gene: -
v_gene: TRBV2
abundance: -
j_gene: TRBJ1-2
CDR3nt: TGTGCCAGCAAACAGGAAAAGGCGATCTTAAGCTACACCTTC
CDR3aa: CASKQEKAILSYTF

d_gene: -
v_gene: TRBV28
abundance: many
j_gene: TRBJ1-2
CDR3nt: TGTGCCAGCAGTTTCTCGGGTTTCGGCTATGGCTACACCTTC
CDR3aa: CASSFSGFGYGYTF

d_gene: TRBD1
v_gene: TRBV5-6
abundance: -
j_gene: TRBJ1-2
CDR3nt: TGTGCCAGCAGCTTGCGCCAGGGGGCGAGTGGCTACACCTTC
CDR3aa: CASSLRQGASGYTF

d_gene: -
v_gene: TRBV19
abundance: few
j_gene: TRBJ1-3
CDR3nt: TGTGCCAGCCAAAGGAACAGGAACTCTGGAAACACCATATATTTT
CDR3aa: CASQRNRNSGNTIYF